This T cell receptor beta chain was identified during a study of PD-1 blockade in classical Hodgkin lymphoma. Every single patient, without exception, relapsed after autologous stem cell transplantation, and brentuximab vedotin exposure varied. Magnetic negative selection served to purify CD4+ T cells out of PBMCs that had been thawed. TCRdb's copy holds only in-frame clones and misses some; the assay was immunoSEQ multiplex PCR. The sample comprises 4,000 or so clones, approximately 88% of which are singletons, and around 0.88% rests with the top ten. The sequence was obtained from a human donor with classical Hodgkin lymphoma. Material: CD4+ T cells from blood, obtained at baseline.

CDR3 coding DNA: TGTGCCAGCAGGGATGCGGGACAGGAGCCCTACGAGCAGTACTTC. Residues: CASRDAGQEPYEQYF. This rearrangement joins TRBV28 to TRBJ2-7, with TRBD1 identical over 8 bases. The CDR3 is made up of 15 amino acids. The V and J ends lost 6 bases and 2 bases, in that order; junction bases with no gene match: 9. Germline loops: CDR1 MDHEN, CDR2 SYDVKM.